This passage covers 14 T cell receptor beta chains from one sample sequenced in a study of cytomegalovirus exposure and HLA in healthy donors. This PCR relied on a set of 60 Vbeta primers and 13 Jbeta primers. Profiling relied on immunoSEQ multiplex PCR, and the TCRdb table lists in-frame clones only, not all of them. Of 140,000 or so clones in the sample, around 80% were seen once. Sequences were obtained from PBMCs. The receptors here all came from a boy younger than 10 in good health and CMV-seronegative.

This chain links TRBV10-2 with TRBJ2-5; 8 nucleotides line up with TRBD2. The J segment lost 7 bases and the V segment lost 6 bases, leaving 13 bases of the junction unmatched. CDR3 size: 15 residues. Germline values: CDR1 WSHSY, CDR2 SAAADI. CDR3 coding DNA: TGCGCCAGCAGGACAATAGCGGGAATGGGAGGGACCCAGTACTTC. This gives the protein CASRTIAGMGGTQYF.

This clone was picked up a small number of times. The V and J genes are TRBV5-1 and TRBJ2-7; 11 bases line up with TRBD1. Trimming at V came to 1 base and at J to 4 bases, leaving 13 bases not matched to a gene. The CDR3 is 18 amino acids. Germline V gene sequence: CDR1 SGHRS, CDR2 YFSETQ. The CDR3 sequence: CASSLYFYPGTGGYEQYF. The DNA for the CDR3 is TGCGCCAGCAGCTTGTATTTCTATCCCGGGACAGGGGGATACGAGCAGTACTTC. Full variable domain (remainder filled in from reference TRBV5-1 and TRBJ2-7): KAGVTQTPRYLIKTRGQQVTLSCSPISGHRSVSWYQQTPGQGLQFLFEYFSETQRNKGNFPGRFSGRQFSNSRSEMNVSTLELGDSALYLCASSLYFYPGTGGYEQYFGPGTRLTVT.

V and J are TRBV9 and TRBJ2-7; TRBD1 matches at 9 bases. V lost 3 bases and J lost 0; bases outside the gene matches: 7. Per germline, CDR1 SGDLS and CDR2 YYNGEE. The CDR3 extends over 16 amino acids. CDR3 residues: CASSEAGTGTSYEQYF. Written as DNA, the CDR3 is TGTGCCAGCAGCGAAGCCGGGACAGGGACCTCCTACGAGCAGTACTTC.

This chain uses TRBV6-4 with TRBJ2-1; 9 nucleotides line up with TRBD2. The J segment lost 6 bases and the V segment lost 7 bases, leaving 10 bases of the junction unmatched. The CDR3 runs 15 residues. CDR1 is MRHNA and CDR2 is SNTAGT in the germline V gene. CDR3 protein: CASTPSSGTGNEQFF. The CDR3 DNA is TGTGCCAGCACTCCATCTAGCGGGACTGGCAATGAGCAGTTCTTC.

The chain employs TRBV2 and TRBJ1-5; D remains unclear. The CDR3 runs to 13 residues. Germline CDR1 SNHLY, CDR2 FYNNEI. Trimming stripped 6 bases from V and 5 bases from J, with 11 bases between. The CDR3 region is CASRGLRDQPQHF. In DNA form, the CDR3 reads TGTGCCAGCAGGGGTTTACGGGATCAGCCCCAGCATTTT.

This chain joins TRBV27 and TRBJ2-5, with D possibly being TRBD2 (5 bases). The germline V gene encodes CDR1 MNHEY and CDR2 SMNVEV (reference sequence). The CDR3 runs 20 residues. The ends were cut back, 5 bases at V and 1 base at J, with 29 bases in the middle. The CDR3 DNA reads as TGTGCCAGCAGTCAACCGACCTTCACAGAGCGAGGGCGAGCCCAAGAGACCCAGTACTTC. This gives the protein CASSQPTFTERGRAQETQYF.

A single count supports this clone. CDR3: CASSPRGYNSPLHF. DNA for the CDR3: TGTGCCAGCTCCCCGAGGGGGTATAATTCACCCCTCCACTTT. The chain recombines TRBV25-1 with TRBJ1-6, with D tentatively TRBD1 (6 bases). The length of the CDR3 is 14 residues. The V and J ends lost 8 bases and 4 bases respectively, with 12 bases between them. Germline CDR1 and CDR2: MGHDK and SYGVNS.

This sequence joins TRBV6-5 and TRBJ1-1; unclear D gene. The CDR3 length is 14 residues. Germline CDR1 MNHEY, CDR2 SVGAGI. V was trimmed by 6 bases and J by 0 bases, leaving 11 bases between them. The CDR3 DNA is TGTGCCAGCAGACTAAAGAGATTGAACACTGAAGCTTTCTTT. As protein: CASRLKRLNTEAFF.

The DNA for the CDR3 is TGCGCCAGCAGCTTGGGGGACAGGGAGGAGGTCCGAACAGATACGCAGTATTTT. This gives the protein CASSLGDREEVRTDTQYF. This chain connects TRBV5-1 to TRBJ2-3; 9 bases are a match to TRBD1. V gave up 0 bases and J gave up 3 bases; unmatched junction bases: 11. The CDR3 is 18 residues long. In germline, CDR1 is SGHRS, CDR2 YFSETQ.

The V call is TRBV27, the J call TRBJ1-4, with TRBD1 matching 8 bases. The CDR3 covers 15 residues. V was clipped by 5 bases and J by 3 bases; unmatched bases: 5. Germline loops: CDR1 MNHEY, CDR2 SMNVEV (reference sequence). The DNA for the CDR3 is TGTGCCAGCAGTACCCGACAGGGGCCTAATGAAAAACTGTTTTTT. Encoded protein: CASSTRQGPNEKLFF.

The rearrangement uses TRBV6-5 and TRBJ1-5, with 8 bases matching TRBD1. This CDR3 has 15 amino acids. J was trimmed by 1 base and V by 6 bases; bases with no gene match: 5. Germline assignment: CDR1 MNHEY and CDR2 SVGAGI. The CDR3 region is CASRDRGMSNQPQHF. For the CDR3, the DNA is TGTGCCAGCAGAGACAGGGGCATGAGCAATCAGCCCCAGCATTTT.

This chain joins TRBV15 and TRBJ1-2; unclear D gene. There are 14 residues in the CDR3. V gave up 0 bases and J gave up 2 bases, with 7 bases separating them. CDR1 and CDR2 (germline): LNHNV, YYDKDF (reference sequence). This CDR3 is CATSRDPKNYGYTF. The CDR3 bases are TGTGCCACCAGCAGAGATCCCAAAAACTATGGCTACACCTTC.

V is TRBV5-6 and J is TRBJ2-1; TRBD1 is a possible D gene (5 bases). Germline CDR1 SGHDT, CDR2 YYEEEE. This CDR3 has 15 residues. V lost 4 bases, J lost 1 base, and 12 bases lay in between. The CDR3, as DNA: TGTGCCAGCAGCCGAGTGACAGAATCCTACAATGAGCAGTTCTTC. It encodes CASSRVTESYNEQFF. The variable domain in full, with the rest retrieved from reference TRBV5-6 and TRBJ2-1, is DAGVTQSPTHLIKTRGQQVTLRCSPKSGHDTVSWYQQALGQGPQFIFQYYEEEERQRGNFPDRFSGHQFPNYSSELNVNALLLGDSALYLCASSRVTESYNEQFFGPGTRLTVL.

The chain is built from TRBV15 and TRBJ1-4; D is uncertain. Germline CDR1 and CDR2: LNHNV and YYDKDF (reference sequence). The CDR3 is 16 amino acids. With 3 bases removed from V and 2 bases from J, the gap between germline ends came to 13 bases. The CDR3 DNA is TGTGCCACCAGCAGGGCGGGAGGGTTGACTAATGAAAAACTGTTTTTT. It yields the protein CATSRAGGLTNEKLFF.